This T cell receptor beta chain came from a study of a mutant IDH1 vaccine in newly diagnosed glioma. Study-wide context: A 62.5% male, about 38% female split and a mean age of roughly 44 years characterized treated patients. Study-wide results and limits: Variations in leading peripheral T cell clonotypes appeared to have no connection with pseudoprogression.

Regarding time point: week 47, end of study. What each vaccine dose contained was 300 ug of mutant IDH1 20-mer peptide, accompanied by topical imiquimod. Note on this clone: The antigen remains unidentified.

Looked up from germline, CDR1 is LNHDA and CDR2 is SQIVND (reference sequence). This CDR3 spans 14 amino acids. The V and J ends lost 7 bases and 1 base respectively, with 13 bases between them. Generated by immunoSEQ multiplex PCR, the TCRdb table keeps only in-frame clones and is missing some. Of approximately 50,000 clones in the sample, approximately 80% were seen once. The clonotype was recovered from a woman in her forties with glioma. Some clones in this sample may be carry-over from other donors' samples. This rearrangement joins TRBV19 to TRBJ1-1; no clear D gene. The specimen comprised PBMCs, sampled from a glioma patient whose treatment included an IDH1 peptide vaccine. CDR3 residues: CASTRRVSNTEAFF. CDR3 in DNA: TGTGCCAGTACCCGGCGGGTTTCGAACACTGAAGCTTTCTTT.